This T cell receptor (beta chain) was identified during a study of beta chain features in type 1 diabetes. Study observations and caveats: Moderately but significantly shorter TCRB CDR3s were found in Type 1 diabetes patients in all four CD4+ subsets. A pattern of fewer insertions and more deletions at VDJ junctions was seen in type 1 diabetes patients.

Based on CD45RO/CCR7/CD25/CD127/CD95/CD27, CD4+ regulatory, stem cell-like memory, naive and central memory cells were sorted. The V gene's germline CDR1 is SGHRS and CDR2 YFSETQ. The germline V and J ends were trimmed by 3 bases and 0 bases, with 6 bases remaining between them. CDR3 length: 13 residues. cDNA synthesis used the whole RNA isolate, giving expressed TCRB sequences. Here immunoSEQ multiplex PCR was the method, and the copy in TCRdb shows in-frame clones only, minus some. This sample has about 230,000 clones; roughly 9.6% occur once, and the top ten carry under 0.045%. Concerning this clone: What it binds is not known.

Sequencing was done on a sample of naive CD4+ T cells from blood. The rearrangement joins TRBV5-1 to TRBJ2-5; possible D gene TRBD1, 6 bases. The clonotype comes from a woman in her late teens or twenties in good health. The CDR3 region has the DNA TGCGCCAGCAGCTGGGACAACCAAGAGACCCAGTACTTC. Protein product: CASSWDNQETQYF.